The T cell receptor beta chain described here comes from a study of low-dose radiotherapy and immunotherapy resistance in tumors. Study context: Every two weeks, cyclophosphamide 200 mg/m2 was infused one day before radiation plus immunotherapy.

Donors, who were enrolled in a single-arm phase I dose-escalation trial, received nivolumab, ipilimumab, aspirin, low-dose cyclophosphamide and low-dose radiotherapy. V shed 1 base and J shed 3 bases, with 7 bases lying between them. This CDR3 has 13 residues. CDR1 and CDR2 from the germline V gene are SGHTA and FQGNSA. cDNA synthesis used a TRAV/TRBV-specific primer set for both chains. TCRs were put through roughly 19 PCR cycles of amplification with Phusion. A constant-region primer and the V-primer adapter served as the primer pair. Each CDR3 protein is one row after TCRdb ran MiXCR on the reads. The repertoire holds 11,000 or so distinct CDR3 sequences, with 60% to 80% as singletons.

This clonotype was obtained from a human donor with advanced metastatic prostate, ovarian, gallbladder or colorectal cancer (not recorded which). This table probably holds off-target reads from a library built for another chain. This chain links TRBV7-2 with TRBJ2-7; D remains ambiguous. The CDR3 protein is CASSLENSYEQYF. The CDR3 bases are TGTGCCAGCAGCTTAGAAAACAGCTACGAGCAGTACTTC.